This T cell receptor beta chain comes out of a study of CD8+ T cells in alopecia areata. Extraction of RNA preceded its reverse transcription into cDNA, which served as the sequencing template. Assay used: immunoSEQ multiplex PCR; TCRdb lists only in-frame clones, some missing. The repertoire holds fewer than 200,000 clones, 50% to 75% seen once, with about 14% in the top ten. Trimming stripped 0 bases from V and 2 bases from J, with 9 bases between. This CDR3 is built from 14 residues. Germline V gives CDR1 SGHRS, CDR2 YFSETQ. Details on this clone: Other DNA sequences in this specimen translate into the identical CDR3.

The chain is built from TRBV5-1 and TRBJ2-7; D uncertain. This specimen was CD4+ T cells sorted from blood, taken at week 0. The TCR was taken from a human donor with alopecia areata. CDR3 coding DNA: TGCGCCAGCAGCTTGGCGGGCAGAACCTACGAGCAGTACTTC. Translation: CASSLAGRTYEQYF.